The clone carrying this T cell receptor (beta chain) was detected many times. Its specificity is not known. These data belong to a study of T-cell reconstitution after alpha-beta-depleted transplantation in children. The TCRbeta library incorporated unique molecular identifiers. MiXCR was run by TCRdb on the PCR reads, yielding one entry per CDR3 protein. The sample lists about 300,000 distinct CDR3 sequences, over 9% occurring once. General observations from the study: The authors attributed T-cell counts and diversity one year after transplant mostly to newly produced T cells. By about two months after transplant, alpha-beta T cells reportedly arose from several hundred graft clones that had expanded.

V lost 0 bases to trimming and J lost 7 bases; unmatched junction nucleotides: 14. The CDR3 spans 17 residues. Germline lookup yields CDR1 SGHTA and CDR2 FQGNSA. Material: PBMCs, obtained before TCRalphabeta/CD19-depleted stem cell transplant. The source is a boy less than two years old with acute myeloid leukemia, due to receive a stem cell transplant. This rearrangement joins TRBV7-2 to TRBJ1-1; the match to TRBD1 covers 7 bases. CDR3 DNA: TGTGCCAGCAGCTTAGCGGTGGAGGGGGCGGCCAGCGGTGAAGCTTTCTTT. It specifies CASSLAVEGAASGEAFF.